These 18 T cell receptor beta chains were all obtained from the same sample, sequenced in a study of cytomegalovirus exposure and HLA in healthy donors. The PCR contained 60 Vbeta and 13 Jbeta primers. Data came from immunoSEQ multiplex PCR; TCRdb stores just in-frame clones and leaves some out. Of roughly 180,000 clones detected, about three quarters appear once; the ten largest clones hold 3.7%. Sequencing input: PBMCs. These receptors were taken from an older woman in good health and CMV-seropositive.

The rearrangement uses TRBV7-8 and TRBJ2-3, with 7 bases fitting TRBD1. J gave up 8 bases and V 5 bases, and 7 bases lay outside the gene matches. The CDR3 length is 13 residues. Per germline, CDR1 SGHVS and CDR2 FQNEAQ. CDR3 protein: CASSPDRVSTQYF. CDR3 nucleotide sequence: TGTGCCAGCAGCCCAGACAGGGTATCTACGCAGTATTTT.

The rearrangement uses TRBV5-4 and TRBJ2-2, with TRBD1 matching over 8 bases. Germline CDR1 is SGHNT and CDR2 is YYREEE (reference sequence). The CDR3 is made up of 16 amino acids. The V segment lost 3 bases and the J segment 6 bases; nucleotides outside the gene matches: 10. The CDR3 sequence: CASSSKDRVGPGELFF. As DNA, the CDR3 is TGTGCCAGCAGCTCGAAGGACAGGGTAGGGCCCGGGGAGCTGTTTTTT.

As concerns this clone: Compared with germline, one end of the junction differs, possibly owing to a read error. The chain recombines TRBV7-2 with TRBJ2-6, with D possibly matching TRBD1 (5 bases). The CDR3 is 15 residues long. Germline V gives CDR1 SGHTA, CDR2 FQGNSA. CDR3 loop: CASSLGGFGANGLTF. For the CDR3, the DNA is TGTGCCAGCAGCTTAGGGGGCTTTGGGGCCAACGGCCTGACTTTC.

CDR3 coding DNA: TGTGCCAGCAGCCCAACAAGCGGGGGGTCCTACAATGAGCAGTTCTTC. Encoded protein: CASSPTSGGSYNEQFF. The J gene is TRBJ2-1, the V gene TRBV9, with 9 nucleotides matching TRBD2. Germline V gene sequence: CDR1 SGDLS, CDR2 YYNGEE. Unmatched junction bases numbered 6, after V lost 4 bases and J lost 1 base. The CDR3 contains 16 residues.

This chain uses TRBV9 with TRBJ2-1; weak D call: TRBD2 (6 bases). The CDR3 runs to 15 residues. Germline V gene lookup returns CDR1 SGDLS and CDR2 YYNGEE. The V gene lost 3 bases and the J gene lost 7 bases, with 17 bases spanning the gap. For the CDR3, the DNA is TGTGCCAGCAGCGCCGGGACTGTAGGAGCAAATGAGCAGTTCTTC. Translated: CASSAGTVGANEQFF. The entire variable domain, with the rest obtained from reference TRBV9 and TRBJ2-1, is as follows: DSGVTQTPKHLITATGQRVTLRCSPRSGDLSVYWYQQSLDQGLQFLIQYYNGEERAKGNILERFSAQQFPDLHSELNLSSLELGDSALYFCASSAGTVGANEQFFGPGTRLTVL.

Only a few counts were recorded for this clone. This chain connects TRBV18 to TRBJ1-1; 9 nucleotides line up with TRBD1. The CDR3 sequence is 13 residues long. CDR1 is KGHSH, CDR2 LQKENI, per germline. With V trimmed by 2 bases and J by 8 bases, 3 bases remained unmatched. CDR3 in DNA: TGTGCCAGCTCACCAGGGACAGGGTACGAAGCTTTCTTT. It encodes CASSPGTGYEAFF.

The chain carries TRBV5-1 and TRBJ2-5; D possibly corresponds to TRBD2 (5 bases). The assigned J gene may be wrong: the sequence end matches TRBJ2-7 better. The CDR3 sequence is 16 residues long. Per the germline V gene, CDR1 is SGHRS and CDR2 is YFSETQ. The CDR3 here is CASSLVLESLTYEQYF. In DNA form, the CDR3 reads TGCGCCAGCAGCTTGGTACTAGAGAGTCTCACCTACGAGCAGTACTTC.

This clone was found a few times. The chain carries TRBV5-6 and TRBJ2-2; 7 bases line up with TRBD1. Losses at the gene ends were 1 base for V and 3 bases for J; bases not matched to a gene: 6. Germline CDR1 is SGHDT and CDR2 is YYEEEE. The CDR3 has 16 amino acids. The CDR3 DNA is TGTGCCAGCAGCTTGAAAGGGGGCCCCGACACCGGGGAGCTGTTTTTT. Protein: CASSLKGGPDTGELFF.

This rearrangement joins TRBV7-9 to TRBJ2-5; D call uncertain. V shed 1 base and J shed 2 bases, with 8 bases lying between them. Germline-derived CDR1 and CDR2 are SEHNR and FQNEAQ (reference sequence). CDR3 length equals 14 residues. CDR3 nucleotide sequence: TGTGCCAGCAGCTTAGGTTCGGTTCAAGAGACCCAGTACTTC. It is translated as CASSLGSVQETQYF.

The chain is built from TRBV28 and TRBJ2-3, with 7 bases identical to TRBD1. CDR1 and CDR2 from the germline V gene are MDHEN and SYDVKM. This CDR3 spans 14 amino acids. J was trimmed by 7 bases and V by 3 bases; bases with no gene match: 7. The CDR3 is CASSFDRVLNTQYF. CDR3 nucleotide sequence: TGTGCCAGCAGTTTTGACAGGGTATTAAATACGCAGTATTTT.

CDR3 residues: CASSSWDRGEQYF. CDR3 nucleotide sequence: TGTGCCAGCAGCTCCTGGGACAGGGGTGAGCAGTACTTC. The chain uses TRBV9 and TRBJ2-7, with TRBD1 matching 10 bases. This CDR3 has 13 amino acids. Per the germline V gene, CDR1 is SGDLS and CDR2 is YYNGEE. Trimming cost V 4 bases and J 7 bases; bases outside gene matches: 5.

Only a few counts were recorded for this clone. The V and J genes are TRBV4-2 and TRBJ1-6, with D tentatively TRBD1 (5 bases). V dropped 0 bases and J dropped 2 bases, with 14 bases sitting between them. This CDR3 is built from 18 residues. Germline assignment: CDR1 LGHNA and CDR2 YNFKEQ. CDR3: CASSQDAGTSTYNSPLHF. In DNA form, the CDR3 reads TGTGCCAGCAGCCAAGATGCGGGGACGTCAACCTATAATTCACCCCTCCACTTT.

V is TRBV30 and J is TRBJ2-3; 8 bases are shared with TRBD2. J gave up 15 bases and V 0 bases, and 8 bases lay outside the gene matches. The germline V gene has CDR1 GTSNPN and CDR2 SVGIG (reference sequence). This CDR3 is 12 amino acids long. The CDR3 nucleotides read TGTGCCTGGAGTGTAGATGCGGGGGGTCCCTATTTT. This encodes CAWSVDAGGPYF.

The rearrangement links TRBV2 to TRBJ1-1, with 7 bases that match TRBD1. After removal of 1 base from V and 1 base from J, the junction contained 12 bases not matched to a gene. This CDR3 has 18 residues. Germline-derived CDR1 and CDR2 are SNHLY and FYNNEI. CDR3 region: CASSEGRYATGRNTEAFF. The CDR3 region has the DNA TGTGCCAGCAGTGAAGGTCGATATGCGACAGGGCGGAACACTGAAGCTTTCTTT.

For the CDR3, the DNA is TGTGCCAGCACCGAAGACAGGACAAAGCGCTACACCTTC. It is translated as CASTEDRTKRYTF. J is TRBJ1-2 and V is TRBV7-2; D might be TRBD1 (6 bases). Germline-derived CDR1 and CDR2 are SGHTA and FQGNSA. The V end lost 7 bases, the J end lost 9 bases, and 18 bases lay between the germline ends. CDR3 length equals 13 residues. The full variable domain, rest sourced from reference TRBV7-2 and TRBJ1-2, is GAGVSQSPSNKVTEKGKDVELRCDPISGHTALYWYRQSLGQGLEFLIYFQGNSAPDKSGLPSDRFSAERTGGSVSTLTIQRTQQEDSAVYLCASTEDRTKRYTFGSGTRLTVV.

The V call is TRBV10-3, the J call TRBJ1-1, with 9 bases identical to TRBD1. Germline CDR1 is ENHRY and CDR2 is SYGVKD. V was clipped by 7 bases and J by 7 bases; unmatched bases: 4. The CDR3 is 12 amino acids. The CDR3 loop reads CAIITTGGEAFF. CDR3 nucleotides: TGTGCCATCATCACGACAGGGGGTGAAGCTTTCTTT.

V is TRBV30 and J is TRBJ2-7; D uncertain. CDR1 is GTSNPN, CDR2 SVGIG, per germline (reference sequence). This CDR3 is 11 amino acids long. The V and J ends lost 2 bases and 5 bases respectively, with 7 bases between them. The CDR3 nucleotides read TGTGCCTGGAGTCGAGTGGACGAGCAGTACTTC. Protein: CAWSRVDEQYF.

The chain recombines TRBV11-3 with TRBJ2-3, with 7 bases identical to TRBD2. Unmatched junction bases numbered 7, after V lost 4 bases and J lost 0 bases. This CDR3 spans 16 amino acids. Germline V gene lookup returns CDR1 SGHNT and CDR2 YENEEA. CDR3 residues: CASSYQMGGSTDTQYF. DNA of the CDR3: TGTGCCAGCAGCTACCAGATGGGGGGGAGCACAGATACGCAGTATTTT.